This T cell receptor (beta chain) was sequenced during a study of blood T cells in healthy people across ages. Primers used in a second PCR of about 7 to 12 cycles were a sample-barcoded 5' primer and a J-beta primer mix. Each cDNA was tagged by a template-switch adaptor containing 12 random nucleotides. From each sample, at least 2.5 million paired-end reads containing CDR3 were obtained. TCRdb recomputed calls from the 5' RACE reads with MiXCR, one row per CDR3 protein. The sample yields 1,500,000 or so distinct CDR3 sequences, approximately 59% seen once. The study recruited healthy Caucasian donors from Russia who were aged about 6 to 95. The TCR originated in a man between 18 and 29 years old in good health. The sample taken for sequencing was blood.

CDR3 loop: CASAGGDRTEAFF. CDR3 in DNA: TGTGCCAGCGCAGGGGGCGATCGGACTGAAGCTTTCTTT. The chain employs TRBV6-4 and TRBJ1-1; 8 bases are a match to TRBD1. The CDR3 loop spans 13 amino acids. From germline, CDR1 is MRHNA and CDR2 SNTAGT. Unmatched junction bases numbered 7, after V lost 8 bases and J lost 5 bases.